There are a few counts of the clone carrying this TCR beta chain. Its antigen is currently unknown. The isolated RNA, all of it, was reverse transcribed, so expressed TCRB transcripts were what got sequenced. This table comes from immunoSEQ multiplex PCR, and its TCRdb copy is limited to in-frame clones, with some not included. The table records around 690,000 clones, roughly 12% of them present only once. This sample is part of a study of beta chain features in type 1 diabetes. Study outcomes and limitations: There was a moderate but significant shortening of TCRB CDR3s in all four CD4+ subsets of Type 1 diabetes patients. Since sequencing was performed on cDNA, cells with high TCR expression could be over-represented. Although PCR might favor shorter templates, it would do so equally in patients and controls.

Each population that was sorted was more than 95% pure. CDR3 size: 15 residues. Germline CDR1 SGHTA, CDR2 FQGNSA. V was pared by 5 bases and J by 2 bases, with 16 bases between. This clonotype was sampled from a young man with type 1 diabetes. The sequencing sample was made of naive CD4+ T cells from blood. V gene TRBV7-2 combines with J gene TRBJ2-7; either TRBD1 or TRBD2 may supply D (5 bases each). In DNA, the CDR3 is TGTGCCAGCAGCCCCCGGGACGGGGAGACCTACGAGCAGTACTTC. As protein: CASSPRDGETYEQYF.